Only one count was recorded for the clone carrying this T cell receptor beta chain. CDR1 is SEHNR and CDR2 is FQNEAQ in the germline V gene (reference sequence). The CDR3 sequence is 14 residues long. Trimming shortened V by 3 bases and J by 2 bases, and 10 bases separated the two germline ends. The source of the sample is a study of technical replicates of blood from a handful of donors. Method: immunoSEQ multiplex PCR; TCRdb's copy keeps in-frame clones and lacks some. The data show approximately 81,000 clones, 95% to 97% seen once. This TCR was recovered from a human donor in good health. Sequencing input: T cells isolated from PBMCs. This rearrangement joins TRBV7-9 to TRBJ1-2; D uncertain. CDR3 region: CASSLGEENYGYTF. The CDR3 DNA reads TGTGCCAGCAGCTTGGGAGAGGAGAACTATGGCTACACCTTC.